The clone carrying this T cell receptor beta chain was observed once. Its antigen is as yet unknown. Trimming cost V 8 bases and J 0 bases; bases outside gene matches: 6. CDR1 and CDR2 from the germline V gene are LNHNV and YYDKDF (reference sequence). The CDR3 length is 14 residues. This entry is derived from a study of T cell responses to AZD1222 COVID-19 vaccine. Points from the study as a whole: The donors showed a predominance of white British ancestry and of females, with possible underestimation of clonal diversity. An increase in Spike-specific TCR breadth and depth was observed after two AZD1222 doses.

Libraries were prepared by immunoSEQ multiplex PCR; TCRdb keeps only in-frame clonotypes and omits some of them. In the table there are about 130,000 clones, 89% of which are singletons. This sequence originates from an adult in good health. The rearrangement uses TRBV15 and TRBJ1-1; TRBD1 aligns across 7 bases. This specimen consisted of peripheral blood, obtained on day 0 of AZD1222 vaccination. CDR3 loop: CATGMTGLNTEAFF. As DNA, the CDR3 is TGTGCCACCGGGATGACAGGGTTGAACACTGAAGCTTTCTTT.